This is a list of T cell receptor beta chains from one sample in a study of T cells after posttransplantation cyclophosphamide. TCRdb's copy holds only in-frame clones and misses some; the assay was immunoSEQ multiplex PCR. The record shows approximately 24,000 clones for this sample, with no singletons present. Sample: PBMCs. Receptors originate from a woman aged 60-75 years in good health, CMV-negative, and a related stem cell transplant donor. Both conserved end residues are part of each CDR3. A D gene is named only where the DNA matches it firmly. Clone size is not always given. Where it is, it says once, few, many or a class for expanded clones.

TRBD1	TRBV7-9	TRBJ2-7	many	CASSEGQGSHEQYF	TGTGCCAGCAGCGAGGGACAGGGGTCCCACGAGCAGTACTTC
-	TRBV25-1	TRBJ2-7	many	CASSSLGGGYEQYF	TGTGCCAGCAGCTCCCTCGGGGGTGGCTACGAGCAGTACTTC
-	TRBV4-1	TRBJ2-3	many	CASSQEYNADTQYF	TGCGCCAGCAGCCAAGAATACAATGCAGATACGCAGTATTTT
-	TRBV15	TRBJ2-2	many	CATSRDYRGVGELFF	TGTGCCACCAGCAGAGATTATCGAGGAGTCGGGGAGCTGTTTTTT
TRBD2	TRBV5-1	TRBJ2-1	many	CASSLGLASDNEQFF	TGCGCCAGCAGCCTGGGACTAGCTTCGGACAATGAGCAGTTCTTC
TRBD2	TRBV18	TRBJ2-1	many	CASSPIAGGHNEQFF	TGTGCCAGCTCACCAATAGCGGGGGGGCACAATGAGCAGTTCTTC
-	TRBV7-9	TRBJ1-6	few	CASSQITGLPSPLHF	TGTGCCAGCAGCCAAATTACAGGGCTGCCCTCACCCCTCCACTTT
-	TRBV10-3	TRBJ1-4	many	CAISETSNEKLFF	TGTGCCATCAGTGAGACCAGTAATGAAAAACTGTTTTTT
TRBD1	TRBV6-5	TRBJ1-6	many	CASSYSGTGDSPLHF	TGTGCCAGCAGTTACTCGGGGACAGGTGATTCACCCCTCCACTTT
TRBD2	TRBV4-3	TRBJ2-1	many	CASSPSGTSAYNEQFF	TGCGCCAGCAGCCCCTCCGGGACTAGCGCTTACAATGAGCAGTTCTTC
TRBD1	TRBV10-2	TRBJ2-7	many	CATETGDYEQYF	TGCGCCACCGAAACAGGGGACTACGAGCAGTACTTC
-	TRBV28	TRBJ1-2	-	CASSLWGGAQPWGTF	TGTGCCAGCAGTTTATGGGGGGGGGCCCAACCTTGGGGCACCTTC
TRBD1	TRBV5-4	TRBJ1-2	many	CASSLPGTGVNYGYTF	TGTGCCAGCAGCTTGCCTGGGACAGGGGTTAACTATGGCTACACCTTC